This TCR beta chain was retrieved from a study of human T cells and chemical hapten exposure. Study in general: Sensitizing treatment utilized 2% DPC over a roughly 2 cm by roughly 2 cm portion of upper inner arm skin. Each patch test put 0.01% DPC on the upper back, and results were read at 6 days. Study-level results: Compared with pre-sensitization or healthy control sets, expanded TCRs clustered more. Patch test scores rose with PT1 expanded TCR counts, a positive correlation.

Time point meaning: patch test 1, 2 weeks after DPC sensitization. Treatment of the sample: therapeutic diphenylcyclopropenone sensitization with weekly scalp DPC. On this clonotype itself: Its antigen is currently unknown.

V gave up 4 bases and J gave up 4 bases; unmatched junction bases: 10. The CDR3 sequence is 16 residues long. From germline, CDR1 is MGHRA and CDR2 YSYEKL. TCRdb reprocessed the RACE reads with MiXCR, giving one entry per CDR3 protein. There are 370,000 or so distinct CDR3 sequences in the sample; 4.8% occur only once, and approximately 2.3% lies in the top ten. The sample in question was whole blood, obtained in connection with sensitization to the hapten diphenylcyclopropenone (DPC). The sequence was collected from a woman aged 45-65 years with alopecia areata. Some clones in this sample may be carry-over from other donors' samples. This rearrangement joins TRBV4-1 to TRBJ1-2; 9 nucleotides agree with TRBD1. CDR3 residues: CASSPMGQGGIYGYTF. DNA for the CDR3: TGCGCCAGCAGCCCAATGGGACAGGGAGGCATCTATGGCTACACCTTC.